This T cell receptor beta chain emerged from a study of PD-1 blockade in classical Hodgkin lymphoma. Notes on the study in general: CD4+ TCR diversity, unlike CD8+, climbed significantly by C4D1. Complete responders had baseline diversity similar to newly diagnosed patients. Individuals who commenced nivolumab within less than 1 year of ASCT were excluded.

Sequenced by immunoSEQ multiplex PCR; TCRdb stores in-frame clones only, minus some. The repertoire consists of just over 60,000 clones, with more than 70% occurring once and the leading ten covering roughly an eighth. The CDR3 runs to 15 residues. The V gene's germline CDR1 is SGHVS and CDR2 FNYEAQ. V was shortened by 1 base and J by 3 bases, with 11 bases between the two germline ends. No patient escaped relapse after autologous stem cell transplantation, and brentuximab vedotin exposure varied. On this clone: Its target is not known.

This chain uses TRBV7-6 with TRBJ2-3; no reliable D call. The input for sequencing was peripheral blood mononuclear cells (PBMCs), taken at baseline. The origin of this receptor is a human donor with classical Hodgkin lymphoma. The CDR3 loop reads CASSLVLGITDTQYF. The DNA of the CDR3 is TGTGCCAGCAGCTTAGTCTTGGGGATAACAGATACGCAGTATTTT.